This T cell receptor (beta chain) was found in a study of T cell responses to AZD1222 COVID-19 vaccine. With regard to this clone: What it recognizes is unknown.

Measured with immunoSEQ multiplex PCR; TCRdb has only the in-frame clones, and not every one. Of 35,000 to 55,000 clones in the sample, around four fifths were seen once. Whole-study results and caveats: Spike-specific TCR breadth and depth were elevated following two AZD1222 doses. Among the donors, most were white British and more were female, and clonal diversity was possibly underestimated. Only after the peak T cell response were repertoires sampled. It was only a handful of AZD1222 recipients who were seropositive at baseline.

The CDR3 extends over 15 amino acids. Germline trimming cut 5 bases from V and 0 bases from J; bases unmatched to any gene: 4. Per germline, CDR1 MDHEN and CDR2 SYDVKM. The source material was peripheral blood, sampled 28 days after the second dose of the MenACWY control vaccine. V usage is TRBV28 and J usage is TRBJ1-3; TRBD1 aligns across 7 bases. This clonotype originated in an adult who received the MenACWY meningococcal vaccine as a control. Here the CDR3 DNA reads TGTGCCAGCAGTATTGGGACAGCCTCTGGAAACACCATATATTTT. It codes for CASSIGTASGNTIYF.